Presented here are 3 T cell receptor beta chains from one specimen sequenced in a study of cytomegalovirus exposure and HLA in healthy donors. The PCR ran on 60 Vbeta and 13 Jbeta primers. Data came from immunoSEQ multiplex PCR; TCRdb stores just in-frame clones and leaves some out. The sample lists roughly 99,000 clones, around 77% occurring once. The sequenced material came from PBMCs. These receptors were collected from a man between 18 and 29 years old in good health and CMV-seronegative.

This chain uses TRBV9 with TRBJ2-7; 8 bases map to TRBD1. CDR3 size: 13 residues. J lost 6 bases, V lost 7 bases, and 9 bases had no gene match. The V gene's germline CDR1 is SGDLS and CDR2 YYNGEE. CDR3 in amino acids: CASGQGGETEQYF. The CDR3 coding sequence is TGTGCCAGCGGACAGGGTGGGGAGACCGAGCAGTACTTC. Based on the CDR3 plus reference TRBV9 and TRBJ2-7, the full variable domain is DSGVTQTPKHLITATGQRVTLRCSPRSGDLSVYWYQQSLDQGLQFLIQYYNGEERAKGNILERFSAQQFPDLHSELNLSSLELGDSALYFCASGQGGETEQYFGPGTRLTVT.

The V call is TRBV18, the J call TRBJ2-7, with D tentatively TRBD2 (6 bases). The V gene lost 3 bases and the J gene lost 9 bases, with 15 bases spanning the gap. Germline V gene lookup returns CDR1 KGHSH and CDR2 LQKENI. The CDR3 runs to 13 residues. The CDR3 here is CASSPGGSQAQYF. In nucleotides, the CDR3 is TGTGCCAGCTCACCTGGGGGGAGCCAGGCGCAGTACTTC. Variable domain in full (rest from reference TRBV18 and TRBJ2-7): NAGVMQNPRHLVRRRGQEARLRCSPMKGHSHVYWYRQLPEEGLKFMVYLQKENIIDESGMPKERFSAEFPKEGPSILRIQQVVRGDSAAYFCASSPGGSQAQYFGPGTRLTVT.

CDR3 region: CATSPTGSGNYGYTF. Here the CDR3 DNA reads TGTGCCACCAGCCCCACAGGGTCTGGTAACTATGGCTACACCTTC. The gene calls are TRBV15 and TRBJ1-2, with D perhaps matching TRBD1 (6 bases). The germline CDR1 and CDR2 sequences are LNHNV and YYDKDF (reference sequence). The CDR3 is 15 amino acids. V gave up 5 bases and J gave up 1 base, with 14 bases separating them.